This T cell receptor (beta chain) comes out of a study of cytomegalovirus exposure and HLA in healthy donors. Overall study: HLA-typed donors were the source of approximately 85 million unique TCRs held in an early data release.

Though nominally healthy at sampling, donors likely had unrecorded immune exposures. Trimming cost V 2 bases and J 5 bases; bases outside gene matches: 8. The length of the CDR3 is 14 residues. From germline, CDR1 is GTSNPN and CDR2 SVGIG (reference sequence). In the PCR, 60 Vbeta and 13 Jbeta primers were used. Authors' analysis steps: Later work found 74 million or so unique TCR beta chains, with around 10 million shared. Clones were read by immunoSEQ multiplex PCR, and TCRdb kept only the in-frame ones, dropping some. The V and J calls and clone size were taken over from that table, and D and trimming were inferred from the DNA. Of approximately 150,000 clones listed, 84% are singletons.

The chain joins TRBV30 to TRBJ1-2; 7 nucleotides match TRBD1. Sequencing was done on a sample of PBMCs. The sequence was collected from a man in his thirties or forties in good health and CMV-seronegative. The CDR3 DNA reads TGTGCCTGGAGTTTAGACAGGGAGAATTATGGCTACACCTTC. This translates into CAWSLDRENYGYTF.